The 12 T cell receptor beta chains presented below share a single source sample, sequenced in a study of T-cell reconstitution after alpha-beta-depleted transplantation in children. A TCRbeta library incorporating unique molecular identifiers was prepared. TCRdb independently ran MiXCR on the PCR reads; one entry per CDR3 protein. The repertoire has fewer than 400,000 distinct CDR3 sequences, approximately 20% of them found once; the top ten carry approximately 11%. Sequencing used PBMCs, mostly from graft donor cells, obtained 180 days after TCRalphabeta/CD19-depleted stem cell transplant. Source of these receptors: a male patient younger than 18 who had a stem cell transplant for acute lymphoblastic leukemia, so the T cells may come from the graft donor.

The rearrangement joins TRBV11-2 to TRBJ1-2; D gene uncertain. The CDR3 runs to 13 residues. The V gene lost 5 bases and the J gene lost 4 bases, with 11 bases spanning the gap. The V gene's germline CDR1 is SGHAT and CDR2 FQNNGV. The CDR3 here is CASSTRVSYGYTF. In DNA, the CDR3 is TGTGCCAGCAGCACCCGGGTTTCCTATGGCTACACCTTC.

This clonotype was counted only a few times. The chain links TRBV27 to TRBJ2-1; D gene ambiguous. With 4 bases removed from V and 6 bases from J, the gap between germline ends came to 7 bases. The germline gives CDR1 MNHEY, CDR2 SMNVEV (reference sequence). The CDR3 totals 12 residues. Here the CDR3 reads CASSYDTNEQFF. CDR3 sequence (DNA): TGTGCCAGCAGTTACGACACCAATGAGCAGTTCTTC.

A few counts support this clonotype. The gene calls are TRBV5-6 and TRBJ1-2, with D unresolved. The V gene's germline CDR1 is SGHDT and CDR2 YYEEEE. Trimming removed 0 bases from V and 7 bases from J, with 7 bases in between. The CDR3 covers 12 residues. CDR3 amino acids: CASSLVPTGYTF. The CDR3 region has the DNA TGTGCCAGCAGCTTGGTCCCGACTGGCTACACCTTC.

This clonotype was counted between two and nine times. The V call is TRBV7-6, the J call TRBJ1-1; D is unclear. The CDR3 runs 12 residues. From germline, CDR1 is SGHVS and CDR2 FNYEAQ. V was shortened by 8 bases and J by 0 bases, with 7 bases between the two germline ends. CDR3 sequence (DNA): TGTGCCAGCGACCCCCTGAACACTGAAGCTTTCTTT. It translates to CASDPLNTEAFF. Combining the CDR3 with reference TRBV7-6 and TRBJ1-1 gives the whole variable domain GAGVSQSPRYKVTKRGQDVALRCDPISGHVSLYWYRQALGQGPEFLTYFNYEAQQDKSGLPNDRFSAERPEGSISTLTIQRTEQRDSAMYRCASDPLNTEAFFGQGTRLTVV.

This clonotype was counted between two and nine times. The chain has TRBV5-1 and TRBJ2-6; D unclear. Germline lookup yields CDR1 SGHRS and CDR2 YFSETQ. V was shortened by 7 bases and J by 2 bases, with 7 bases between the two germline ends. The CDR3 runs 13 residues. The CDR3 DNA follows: TGCGCCAGCGAAGGCGCTGGGGCCAACGTCCTGACTTTC. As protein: CASEGAGANVLTF. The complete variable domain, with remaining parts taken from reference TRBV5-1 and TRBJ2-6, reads KAGVTQTPRYLIKTRGQQVTLSCSPISGHRSVSWYQQTPGQGLQFLFEYFSETQRNKGNFPGRFSGRQFSNSRSEMNVSTLELGDSALYLCASEGAGANVLTFGAGSRLTVL.

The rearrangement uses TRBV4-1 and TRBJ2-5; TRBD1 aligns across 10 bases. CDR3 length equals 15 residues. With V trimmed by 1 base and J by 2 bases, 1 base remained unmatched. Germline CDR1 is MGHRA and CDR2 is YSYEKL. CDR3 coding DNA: TGCGCCAGCAGCCAAGCGGACAGGGGGCAAGAGACCCAGTACTTC. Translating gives CASSQADRGQETQYF.

The CDR3: CSASPLGASNEQFF. CDR3 sequence (DNA): TGCAGTGCTAGCCCCCTGGGAGCGTCCAATGAGCAGTTCTTC. J is TRBJ2-1 and V is TRBV20-1; D may be TRBD2 (5 bases). V lost 3 bases and J 6 bases, leaving 15 bases between the germline ends. The length of the CDR3 is 14 residues. The V gene's germline CDR1 is DFQATT and CDR2 SNEGSKA (reference sequence).

CDR3 sequence (DNA): TGCGCCAGCAGCCAACTAGGGGTTGGAGATACGCAGTATTTT. Translation: CASSQLGVGDTQYF. V gene TRBV4-1 combines with J gene TRBJ2-3; the D gene is possibly TRBD1 (5 bases). The V and J ends lost 2 bases and 5 bases respectively, with 11 bases between them. Germline CDR1 MGHRA, CDR2 YSYEKL. This CDR3 comprises 14 residues.

DNA of the CDR3: TGTGCCAGCAGTTACGAACAGGGGCGAGGAGTAATTTATGGCTACACCTTC. Its translation is CASSYEQGRGVIYGYTF. V usage is TRBV6-5 and J usage is TRBJ1-2; the match to TRBD1 covers 7 bases. Germline V gene lookup returns CDR1 MNHEY and CDR2 SVGAGI. The CDR3 runs 17 residues. With V trimmed by 2 bases and J by 5 bases, 14 bases remained unmatched.

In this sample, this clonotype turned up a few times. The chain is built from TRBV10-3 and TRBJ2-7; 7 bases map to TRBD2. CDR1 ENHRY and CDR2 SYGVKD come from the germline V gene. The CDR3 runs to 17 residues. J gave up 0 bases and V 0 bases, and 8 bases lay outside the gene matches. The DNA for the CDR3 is TGTGCCATCAGTGAGTCCGTTGTCGGGGGGAGCTCCTACGAGCAGTACTTC. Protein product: CAISESVVGGSSYEQYF.

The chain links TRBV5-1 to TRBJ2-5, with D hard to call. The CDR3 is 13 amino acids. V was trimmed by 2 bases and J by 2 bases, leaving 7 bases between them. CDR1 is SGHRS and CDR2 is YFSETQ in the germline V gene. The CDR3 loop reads CASSFNRQETQYF. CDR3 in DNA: TGCGCCAGCAGCTTTAACAGACAAGAGACCCAGTACTTC.

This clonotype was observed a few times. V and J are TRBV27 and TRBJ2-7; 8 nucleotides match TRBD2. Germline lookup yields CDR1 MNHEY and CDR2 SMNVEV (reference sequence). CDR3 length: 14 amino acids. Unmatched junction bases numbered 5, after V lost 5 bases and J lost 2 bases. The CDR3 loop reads CASSLGTSAYEQYF. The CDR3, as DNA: TGTGCCAGCAGTCTAGGGACTAGTGCCTACGAGCAGTACTTC.